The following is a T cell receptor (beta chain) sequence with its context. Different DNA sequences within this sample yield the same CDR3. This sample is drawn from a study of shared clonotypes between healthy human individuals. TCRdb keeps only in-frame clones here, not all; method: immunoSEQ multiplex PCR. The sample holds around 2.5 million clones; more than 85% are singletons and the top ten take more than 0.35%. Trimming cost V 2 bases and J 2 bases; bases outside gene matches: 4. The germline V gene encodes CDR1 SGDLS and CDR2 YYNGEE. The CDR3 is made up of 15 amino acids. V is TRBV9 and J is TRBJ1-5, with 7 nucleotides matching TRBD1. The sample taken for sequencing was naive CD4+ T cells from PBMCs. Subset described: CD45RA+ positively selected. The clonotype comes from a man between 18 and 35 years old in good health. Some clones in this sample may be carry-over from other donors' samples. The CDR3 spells CASSVGRGGNQPQHF. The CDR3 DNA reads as TGTGCCAGCAGCGTTGGCAGGGGGGGCAATCAGCCCCAGCATTTT.